This entry lists 3 T cell receptor beta chains sequenced from one sample in a study of T cell repertoires in cytomegalovirus infection. TCRdb re-analysed the reads in MiXCR, keeping a single row per CDR3 protein. The sample has over 150,000 distinct CDR3 sequences, about 21% seen once; the top ten hold about 3%. The sample consisted of PBMCs. All receptors come from a human donor in good health (CMV status not recorded). Some clones in this sample may be carry-over from other donors' samples.

The chain combines TRBV20-1 with TRBJ1-2; D uncertain. The V and J ends lost 1 base and 7 bases respectively, with 13 bases between them. The CDR3 has 13 amino acids. Germline values: CDR1 DFQATT, CDR2 SNEGSKA (reference sequence). CDR3 coding DNA: TGCAGTGCTAGAGGAGAGGGAGACTCTGGCTACACCTTC. It is translated as CSARGEGDSGYTF.

This clonotype was detected many times. The chain links TRBV11-2 to TRBJ2-2; D uncertain. V lost 4 bases and J lost 0, with 9 bases in between. The CDR3 is 15 amino acids. CDR1 and CDR2 from the germline V gene are SGHAT and FQNNGV. This chain's CDR3 is CASSSTHSNTGELFF. As DNA, the CDR3 is TGTGCCAGCAGCTCGACCCACTCGAACACCGGGGAGCTGTTTTTT.

This clonotype was counted only a few times. CDR3 sequence: CASSASDRGRREKLFF. CDR3 in DNA: TGTGCCAGCAGCGCATCAGACAGGGGGCGGAGGGAAAAACTGTTTTTT. This chain links TRBV7-9 with TRBJ1-4, with 10 nucleotides matching TRBD1. The V segment lost 5 bases and the J segment 8 bases; nucleotides outside the gene matches: 11. The CDR3 contains 16 residues. The V gene's germline CDR1 is SEHNR and CDR2 FQNEAQ (reference sequence).